One and the same sample provided the 10 T cell receptor beta chains below, sequenced in a study of molecular identifiers for immune sequencing clone quantification. TCRdb processed the PCR reads anew with MiXCR; each CDR3 protein has one entry. Of around 40,000 distinct CDR3 sequences in the sample, less than 20% are singletons; the top ten hold more than 0.95%. The specimen was naive CD8+ T cells from blood, with Jurkat cell RNA spiked in. The sample's subset: FACS-sorted CD8+CD4-CCR7+CD45RA+ naive T cells. The receptors were sampled from a human donor in good health. Some libraries in this study had Jurkat cell RNA spiked in.

This clonotype was observed at least ten times. This rearrangement joins TRBV29-1 to TRBJ2-1; D gene uncertain. Between the trimmed V and J ends, which lost 1 base and 7 bases, there was a span of 17 bases. Germline CDR1 is SQVTM and CDR2 is ANQGSEA. There are 15 residues in the CDR3. The CDR3 DNA is TGCAGCGTTGAAGTACAAGATCCCGAAGGGAATGAGCAGTTCTTC. Protein product: CSVEVQDPEGNEQFF.

This clonotype appeared many times. The V and J genes are TRBV3-1 and TRBJ2-3; TRBD2 matches at 10 bases. The germline V gene has CDR1 LGHDT and CDR2 YNNKEL (reference sequence). Trimming at V came to 3 bases and at J to 4 bases, leaving 13 bases not matched to a gene. There are 18 residues in the CDR3. CDR3 amino acids: CASSHPASGGNWADTQYF. CDR3 coding DNA: TGTGCCAGCAGCCATCCAGCTAGCGGGGGAAATTGGGCAGATACGCAGTATTTT.

This rearrangement joins TRBV7-2 to TRBJ2-3, with 13 bases matching TRBD2. V lost 5 bases and J lost 4; bases outside the gene matches: 3. This CDR3 has 15 residues. From germline, CDR1 is SGHTA and CDR2 FQGNSA. This CDR3 is CASSPLAGGADTQYF. CDR3 coding DNA: TGTGCCAGCAGCCCACTAGCGGGAGGGGCAGATACGCAGTATTTT.

There are many counts of this clonotype. At one end, the junction sequence differs from germline, possibly due to a read error. The CDR3 DNA follows: TGTGCCAGCTCATCACCGCCCAGAGGTGGGTTCACAGATACGCAGTATTTT. Its protein is CASSSPPRGGFTDTQYF. V usage is TRBV18 and J usage is TRBJ2-3; D is unclear. The germline gives CDR1 KGHSH, CDR2 LQKENI. The CDR3 covers 17 residues.

This clonotype was picked up many times. The DNA for the CDR3 is TGTGCCAGCAGTTTAGGTGCATTGCGAACTAGCGGGAGGGTAAGCACAGATACGCAGTATTTT. This translates into CASSLGALRTSGRVSTDTQYF. The chain couples TRBV28 to TRBJ2-3, with TRBD2 identical over 13 bases. CDR1 is MDHEN, CDR2 SYDVKM, per germline. The J segment lost 0 bases and the V segment lost 2 bases, leaving 14 bases of the junction unmatched. The CDR3 sequence is 21 residues long.

This chain joins TRBV7-9 and TRBJ2-3, with TRBD2 identical over 8 bases. V trimming: 4 bases; J trimming: 1 base; junction bases outside the gene matches: 10. Germline V gene sequence: CDR1 SEHNR, CDR2 FQNEAQ (reference sequence). This CDR3 region has 17 residues. The CDR3 DNA follows: TGTGCCAGCAGCTCAGCAACGGGGGGGGGCCGCACAGATACGCAGTATTTT. It is translated as CASSSATGGGRTDTQYF.

This clonotype occurred many times. The rearrangement joins TRBV2 to TRBJ1-6; tentatively, D is TRBD1 (5 bases). CDR1 and CDR2 from the germline V gene are SNHLY and FYNNEI. V was trimmed by 2 bases and J by 7 bases, leaving 12 bases between them. The CDR3 has 15 amino acids. CDR3 protein: CASSEYDSPNSPLHF. CDR3 sequence (DNA): TGTGCCAGCAGTGAATACGACAGCCCGAATTCACCCCTCCACTTT.

This clonotype was counted only a few times. V and J are TRBV27 and TRBJ2-1; D may be TRBD1 or TRBD2 (6 bases each). The CDR3 spans 15 residues. V was trimmed by 5 bases and J by 2 bases, leaving 13 bases between them. Germline V CDR1 and CDR2: MNHEY, SMNVEV (reference sequence). Here the CDR3 reads CASSLTGRPYNEQFF. For the CDR3, the DNA is TGTGCCAGCAGTCTTACAGGGAGGCCCTACAATGAGCAGTTCTTC.

This clonotype was seen repeatedly, ten times or more. This sequence joins TRBV12-3 or TRBV12-4 and TRBJ2-3, with D hard to call. The V gene lost 4 bases and the J gene lost 2 bases, with 4 bases spanning the gap. This CDR3 is 12 amino acids long. The CDR3 DNA follows: TGTGCCAGCAGTTCTGCCACAGATACGCAGTATTTT. It encodes CASSSATDTQYF.

This clonotype appeared many times. V usage is TRBV5-4 and J usage is TRBJ2-7; the match to TRBD1 covers 8 bases. CDR3 size: 14 residues. The V and J ends lost 6 bases and 2 bases, in that order; junction bases with no gene match: 7. CDR1 and CDR2 from the germline V gene are SGHNT and YYREEE (reference sequence). This chain's CDR3 is CASKQQGDTYEQYF. The CDR3 region has the DNA TGTGCCAGCAAACAACAGGGGGACACCTACGAGCAGTACTTC.